One and the same sample provided the 14 T cell receptor beta chains below, sequenced in a study of shared clonotypes between healthy human individuals (dated by TCRdb to the early 2020s). Libraries came from the immunoSEQ multiplex PCR assay. Here the immuneACCESS table is served through TCRdb, limited to in-frame sequences with V and J called. Missing clones are a known gap in these copies; in checked studies unresolved V genes cover under half, and the rest lacks a known reason. For this sample there are about 1.4 million clones; roughly 95% appear just once. Clones ranked in the top ten supply 0.95% to 1.5% of the sample. The material sequenced was naive CD4+ T cells sorted from blood. Interpreted using the paper, the cell subset or site label stands for: CD45RA+ positively selected. The receptors originated from a man aged 25 to 40 in good health.

Turning to this clone: Other nucleotide sequences in the sample specify the same CDR3. The chain recombines TRBV5-1 with TRBJ1-3, with D hard to call. V gave up 0 bases and J gave up 0 bases, with 7 bases separating them. The CDR3 is made up of 15 amino acids. Germline loops: CDR1 SGHRS, CDR2 YFSETQ. The CDR3 loop reads CASSLEPFSGNTIYF. The CDR3 bases are TGCGCCAGCAGCTTGGAGCCCTTCTCTGGAAACACCATATATTTT.

The chain uses TRBV5-1 and TRBJ2-5; a possible D gene is TRBD2 (6 bases). Germline CDR1 is SGHRS and CDR2 is YFSETQ. V was clipped by 3 bases and J by 5 bases, with 29 bases between them. The CDR3 extends over 19 amino acids. The CDR3 protein is CASSWSRPRAGPVKETQYF. The CDR3 DNA sequence: TGCGCCAGCAGCTGGTCCCGCCCGCGCGCGGGACCCGTGAAGGAGACCCAGTACTTC.

This sequence joins TRBV19 and TRBJ2-7; 11 bases match TRBD2. Germline V gene lookup returns CDR1 LNHDA and CDR2 SQIVND (reference sequence). This CDR3 has 21 residues. V gave up 2 bases and J gave up 4 bases; unmatched junction bases: 22. The CDR3 loop reads CASSIRFRAPLAGVGDYEQYF. The CDR3, as DNA: TGTGCCAGTAGTATAAGGTTTAGGGCGCCACTAGCGGGAGTAGGGGATTACGAGCAGTACTTC.

The sample holds one count of this clone. Other DNA sequences of this sample code for an identical CDR3. J is TRBJ1-1 and V is TRBV18; 9 bases match TRBD1. CDR1 and CDR2 from the germline V gene are KGHSH and LQKENI. Trimming removed 6 bases from V and 5 bases from J; junction bases left unmatched: 7. This CDR3 spans 14 amino acids. In DNA, the CDR3 is TGTGCCAGCTCGCCGGGACAGGGTATTACTGAAGCTTTCTTT. Translated: CASSPGQGITEAFF.

The genes are TRBV6-6 and TRBJ2-5; D not certain. The CDR3 sequence is 15 residues long. The germline V gene has CDR1 MNHNY and CDR2 SVGAGI (reference sequence). The germline V and J ends were trimmed by 0 bases and 0 bases, with 8 bases remaining between them. The DNA of the CDR3 is TGTGCCAGCAGTTACTCGAACCCGTACCAAGAGACCCAGTACTTC. Translation gives CASSYSNPYQETQYF.

The V call is TRBV27, the J call TRBJ2-3; TRBD1 matches at 11 bases. With 6 bases clipped from V and 6 bases from J, the junction kept 11 bases outside the gene matches. Germline loops: CDR1 MNHEY, CDR2 SMNVEV (reference sequence). The CDR3 is 16 amino acids. In DNA, the CDR3 is TGTGCCAGCAGGCCAAGGACAGGGGGCCGTTTGGATACGCAGTATTTT. It yields the protein CASRPRTGGRLDTQYF.

The gene calls are TRBV7-2 and TRBJ1-5; 12 bases fit TRBD1. Looked up from germline, CDR1 is SGHTA and CDR2 is FQGNSA. The ends lost 2 bases at V and 6 bases at J; junction bases unmatched: 2. The CDR3 is 15 residues long. In DNA form, the CDR3 reads TGTGCCAGCAGCTTAAGGGGACAGGGGGCTCAGCCCCAGCATTTT. Translated, it gives CASSLRGQGAQPQHF.

The J gene is TRBJ2-3, the V gene TRBV5-1, with D possibly being TRBD2 (5 bases). Germline-derived CDR1 and CDR2 are SGHRS and YFSETQ. The CDR3 has 11 amino acids. Trimming removed 4 bases from V and 6 bases from J, with 6 bases in between. CDR3 DNA sequence: TGCGCCAGCAGCGAGCGGGATACGCAGTATTTT. Translation: CASSERDTQYF.

The chain employs TRBV2 and TRBJ1-2; 7 bases agree with TRBD1. The CDR3 has 13 amino acids. Germline CDR1 and CDR2: SNHLY and FYNNEI. V gave up 8 bases and J gave up 8 bases; unmatched junction bases: 11. The CDR3 nucleotides are TGTGCCAGCGCGCCAGCCAGGGGGACGGGCTACACCTTC. Its translation is CASAPARGTGYTF.

This chain uses TRBV19 with TRBJ1-2; 8 bases are shared with TRBD1. V dropped 8 bases and J dropped 4; count of bases not matched to a gene: 21. The CDR3 has 18 amino acids. Per the germline V gene, CDR1 is LNHDA and CDR2 is SQIVND (reference sequence). CDR3 sequence (DNA): TGTGCCAGTTCCCGGGACAGGCTCACCCGCGGGCCCCTCTATGGCTACACCTTC. Amino acid sequence: CASSRDRLTRGPLYGYTF.

This clone was counted once. The rearrangement joins TRBV19 to TRBJ1-1, with D uncertain. CDR1 LNHDA and CDR2 SQIVND come from the germline V gene (reference sequence). V was shortened by 7 bases and J by 3 bases, with 9 bases between the two germline ends. The CDR3 consists of 12 residues. The DNA of the CDR3 is TGTGCCAGTACAAAACGGGACACTGAAGCTTTCTTT. This encodes CASTKRDTEAFF.

The CDR3 is CASRIEGIETQYF. The DNA for the CDR3 is TGCGCCAGCCGGATTGAGGGTATCGAGACCCAGTACTTC. This chain links TRBV5-1 with TRBJ2-5, with a weak D call TRBD2 (5 bases). From germline, CDR1 is SGHRS and CDR2 YFSETQ. The germline V and J ends were trimmed by 7 bases and 5 bases, with 15 bases remaining between them. This CDR3 is built from 13 residues.

The rearrangement uses TRBV11-2 and TRBJ1-1; D is unresolved. Per germline, CDR1 SGHAT and CDR2 FQNNGV. Trimming removed 5 bases at V and 7 bases at J, with 14 bases between. The CDR3 is 13 residues long. The CDR3 region has the DNA TGTGCCAGCAGCCCCCTCGTGGGGATTGAAGCTTTCTTT. Amino acid sequence: CASSPLVGIEAFF.

This chain links TRBV30 with TRBJ2-1; D gene ambiguous. Germline values: CDR1 GTSNPN, CDR2 SVGIG (reference sequence). V lost 2 bases to trimming and J lost 4 bases, with 9 bases between them. The CDR3 runs to 13 residues. The CDR3 reads CAWSFDTYNEQFF. The CDR3 DNA reads as TGTGCCTGGAGTTTTGACACTTACAATGAGCAGTTCTTC.